These T cell receptor beta chains were read from a single sample in a study of cytomegalovirus exposure and HLA in healthy donors. Data came from immunoSEQ multiplex PCR; TCRdb stores just in-frame clones and leaves some out. The sample consists of 100,000 or so clones, 60% to 75% of them appearing once. Sequencing input: PBMCs. These receptors came from a man over 45 in good health and CMV-seronegative. CDR3s include the opening cysteine and the closing phenylalanine or tryptophan. A D gene is named only where the DNA matches it firmly. Size is stated for part of the rows, as once, few or many counts, or as a class when the clone is expanded.

once | NA | TRBV7-2 | CASSTRDFNEQYF
NA | NA | TRBV7-9 | CASSLGSVSSSYEQYF
once | TRBD2 | TRBV28 | CASSLLVLAGGSGTGELFF
few | NA | TRBV7-2 | CASSPDSRGHEQYF
once | TRBD2 | TRBV18 | CASSPSGGLAAYEQYF
NA | TRBD2 | TRBV5-6 | CASSLLAPRSYEQYF
NA | NA | TRBV10-3 | CAISEPDKPHQPQHF
NA | TRBD1 | TRBV5-1 | CASTGQGSNNEQFF
once | NA | TRBV28 | CASRHITGISGNTIYF
NA | TRBD1 | TRBV28 | CASRNTGDGSIQYF
few | TRBD1 | TRBV5-1 | CASSLGDRDNGELFF
NA | TRBD2 | TRBV5-4 | CASSSPGLAGTSSYNEQFF
NA | NA | TRBV15 | CATSRDLRGEQYF
NA | TRBD1 | TRBV6-6 | CASSGPGQANGYTF
NA | NA | TRBV6-1 | CASSAGSLRGTQYF
NA | NA | TRBV23-1 | CALKSDQYF
NA | NA | TRBV29-1 | CSVARDTSTDTQYF
NA | TRBD1 | TRBV9 | CASSVSQGPAYEQYF
once | TRBD1 | TRBV30 | CAWDRGFYEQYF
NA | TRBD2 | TRBV28 | CASRPPGGVNEQFF
NA | TRBD1 | TRBV11-2 | CASRSTGTDTQYF
NA | TRBD2 | TRBV7-6 | CASSYTLGLVLYEQYF
NA | TRBD2 | TRBV19 | CASSIRGGVYNEQFF
NA | NA | TRBV7-7 | CASRAGASTGELFF
NA | NA | TRBV5-1 | CASTDFEGYTF
NA | NA | TRBV23-1 | CASTPTYEQYF
NA | TRBD1 | TRBV29-1 | CSVRQGASEQYF
NA | TRBD1 | TRBV27 | CASSFGLDRGGGYTF
NA | TRBD2 | TRBV28 | CASRIAGLEYEQYF
NA | NA | TRBV14 | CASSRLPGSGLTDTQYF
NA | TRBD1 | TRBV5-8 | CASSPDRDRVIYEQYF
once | TRBD1 | TRBV4-2 | CASTQGQGDGETQYF
once | NA | TRBV6-1 | CASSTGENEQYF
NA | TRBD2 | TRBV25-1 | CASTEALAGNNEQFF
NA | NA | TRBV27 | CASSLSGGGSISPLHF
NA | NA | TRBV27 | CASSPPGQGSREQYF
NA | TRBD1 | TRBV10-3 | CAISAGQGGTDTQYF
NA | NA | TRBV30 | CAWSLTGNTEAFF
NA | NA | TRBV28 | CASQRPGPPTEAFF
once | NA | TRBV7-9 | CASGDILNTEAFF
NA | TRBD1 | TRBV5-6 | CASSLGQGFYEQYF
few | NA | TRBV9 | CASSWGGTSPEGYTF
NA | TRBD1 | TRBV5-1 | CASSPGTGTYNEQFF
NA | NA | TRBV4-2 | CASSPQVRERAEQYF
NA | NA | TRBV2 | CASSEWRGRGGNQPQHF
NA | NA | TRBV9 | CASSSDVGEDEQYF
NA | NA | TRBV5-1 | CASTYGGQKDTQYF
NA | NA | TRBV6-4 | CASSDTNDGFYGYTF
NA | NA | TRBV27 | CASSSLPAGYYEQYF
NA | NA | TRBV30 | CAWSRGASGNTIYF
NA | NA | TRBV2 | CASIGGPNEKLFF
few | TRBD2 | TRBV15 | CATSRMPSGSYYEQYF
NA | TRBD2 | TRBV30 | CAWSVASGGGKTQYF
NA | TRBD1 | TRBV5-6 | CASSRTGVNTGELFF
NA | NA | TRBV5-1 | CASSLGIDNGYTF
NA | TRBD1 | TRBV4-1 | CASSQADRVGNYGYTF
NA | NA | TRBV10-3 | CAISESGGSYEQYF
NA | TRBD1 | TRBV19 | CASSKESRTGGYEQYF
NA | TRBD2 | TRBV19 | CASSGGGIGANVLTF
NA | TRBD1 | TRBV29-1 | CSVQRGTGNYNEQFF